This TCR beta chain was identified during a study of Ad26.COV2.S vaccination and SARS-CoV-2 variants. Study-level points and caveats: Quantification of TCR breadth and depth may have yielded underestimates of total T cell responses. There was reportedly substantial breadth in spike-specific CD8+ and CD4+ T cell responses after vaccination.

Treatment described: 15 to 20 received Ad26.COV2.S at low or high dose, single or two shots; about 5 received placebo; per-sample allocation not given. It was on day 63 after the first vaccine or placebo injection that samples were taken. V trimming: 0 bases; J trimming: 7 bases; junction bases outside the gene matches: 11. There are 17 residues in the CDR3. Germline CDR1 reads SGHAT; CDR2 reads FQNNGV. Remarks on this clone: What it binds is not known.

The assay was immunoSEQ multiplex PCR, and TCRdb's table has in-frame clones only and misses some. The sample yields about 440,000 clones, about 90% seen once. Sequencing was performed on peripheral blood, taken in a trial of Ad26.COV2.S vaccine versus placebo. The TCR comes from a person aged 18-65 years who received the Ad26.COV2.S COVID-19 vaccine or a placebo. The chain is built from TRBV11-2 and TRBJ2-7; 11 bases map to TRBD2. The CDR3 reads CASSLDRALAGGREQYF. CDR3 in DNA: TGTGCCAGCAGCTTAGATCGGGCTCTAGCGGGAGGAAGGGAGCAGTACTTC. The whole variable domain, remainder taken from reference TRBV11-2 and TRBJ2-7, is EAGVAQSPRYKIIEKRQSVAFWCNPISGHATLYWYQQILGQGPKLLIQFQNNGVVDDSQLPKDRFSAERLKGVDSTLKIQPAKLEDSAVYLCASSLDRALAGGREQYFGPGTRLTVT.